Each of the 25 T cell receptor beta chains below was sequenced from the same sample in a study of T cells after yellow fever vaccination. MiXCR was run by TCRdb on the 5' RACE reads, yielding one entry per CDR3 protein. The data contain around 600,000 distinct CDR3 sequences, 10% to 15% of them singletons. Sequenced material: PBMCs, taken on the day of the yellow fever booster vaccination. The receptors shown here come from a man aged 25-45 years who received the YFV17D yellow fever vaccine.

This clonotype is a singleton in its sample. The gene calls are TRBV27 and TRBJ1-2; 8 bases map to TRBD1. CDR3 length: 14 residues. Losses at the gene ends were 7 bases for V and 4 bases for J; bases not matched to a gene: 8. Per the germline V gene, CDR1 is MNHEY and CDR2 is SMNVEV (reference sequence). The DNA for the CDR3 is TGTGCCAGCACCAGGACAGGGACCACCTATGGCTACACCTTC. Translated, it gives CASTRTGTTYGYTF.

The rearrangement links TRBV7-2 to TRBJ2-5; TRBD1 aligns across 10 bases. The CDR3 runs 16 residues. Germline V gene data show CDR1 as SGHTA and CDR2 as FQGNSA. The junction had 13 bases not matched to a gene; V was cut back by 5 bases and J by 7 bases. CDR3 protein: CASSRDRQGAWSTQYF. The DNA for the CDR3 is TGTGCCAGCAGCCGAGATAGACAGGGGGCATGGTCGACCCAGTACTTC.

The chain uses TRBV12-3 or TRBV12-4 and TRBJ1-2, with 7 bases that match TRBD1. V lost 4 bases and J lost 2; bases outside the gene matches: 4. This CDR3 is 14 amino acids long. CDR3 nucleotides: TGTGCCAGCAGTTCCGGGACAGTGAACTATGGCTACACCTTC. Protein sequence: CASSSGTVNYGYTF.

The J gene is TRBJ2-2, the V gene TRBV30; 9 bases map to TRBD1. There are 19 residues in the CDR3. The germline V gene encodes CDR1 GTSNPN and CDR2 SVGIG (reference sequence). V lost 1 base and J lost 7; bases outside the gene matches: 19. CDR3 in amino acids: CAWSAPGLLGTGSDGELFF. CDR3 bases: TGTGCCTGGAGTGCTCCGGGACTACTAGGGACAGGGTCTGACGGGGAGCTGTTTTTT. Complete variable domain (other parts from reference TRBV30 and TRBJ2-2): SQTIHQWPATLVQPVGSPLSLECTVEGTSNPNLYWYRQAAGRGLQLLFYSVGIGQISSEVPQNLSASRPQDRQFILSSKKLLLSDSGFYLCAWSAPGLLGTGSDGELFFGEGSRLTVL.

The sample holds a few counts of this clonotype. This chain links TRBV10-1 with TRBJ2-3; 8 nucleotides align to TRBD1. The CDR3 extends over 16 amino acids. Germline CDR1 reads WNHNN; CDR2 reads SYGVQD (reference sequence). Trimming at V came to 8 bases and at J to 5 bases, leaving 15 bases not matched to a gene. CDR3 in DNA: TGCGCCAGCTCTCCGACAGGGGCCGCAAAAGGAGATACGCAGTATTTT. It codes for CASSPTGAAKGDTQYF.

The chain combines TRBV5-1 with TRBJ2-5, with 8 nucleotides matching TRBD2. Germline lookup yields CDR1 SGHRS and CDR2 YFSETQ. With 4 bases clipped from V and 1 base from J, the junction kept 9 bases outside the gene matches. This CDR3 has 16 amino acids. CDR3 sequence (DNA): TGCGCCAGCAGCCCCCGGGGTAGCGGGGTCCAAGAGACCCAGTACTTC. Amino acid sequence: CASSPRGSGVQETQYF.

The chain couples TRBV7-2 to TRBJ2-7, with D perhaps matching TRBD2 (6 bases). Deletions cut 2 bases from V and 2 bases from J, with 13 bases between. The germline gives CDR1 SGHTA, CDR2 FQGNSA. This CDR3 has 15 amino acids. The CDR3, as DNA: TGTGCCAGCAGCTTAATTCCTAGCGAAACCTACGAGCAGTACTTC. Protein sequence: CASSLIPSETYEQYF.

The sample holds many counts of this clonotype. The rearrangement links TRBV12-3 or TRBV12-4 to TRBJ1-5, with TRBD1 as a possible D gene (5 bases). Trimming cost V 7 bases and J 2 bases, with 15 bases left between them. The CDR3 is made up of 15 amino acids. CDR3 DNA sequence: TGTGCCAGCACTAAAGGGGACGTACGCAATCAGCCCCAGCATTTT. This sequence encodes CASTKGDVRNQPQHF.

CDR3 nucleotide sequence: TGTGCCAGCAGCCAAACAGGGGGACTAGCCTACGAGCAGTACTTC. Translated, it gives CASSQTGGLAYEQYF. The V gene is TRBV7-8, the J gene TRBJ2-7; tentatively, D is TRBD1 or TRBD2 (8 bases each). Trimming shortened V by 5 bases and J by 2 bases, and 16 bases separated the two germline ends. Germline CDR1 is SGHVS and CDR2 is FQNEAQ. This CDR3 has 15 amino acids.

The sample holds a few counts of this clonotype. The rearrangement joins TRBV19 to TRBJ2-3, with D perhaps matching TRBD2 (6 bases). Trimming took off 6 bases at V and 2 bases at J, with 9 bases between the two ends. This CDR3 spans 13 amino acids. Germline V lookup: CDR1 LNHDA, CDR2 SQIVND (reference sequence). CDR3 nucleotide sequence: TGTGCCAGTAGACCGGACTACACAGATACGCAGTATTTT. Its translation: CASRPDYTDTQYF.

V is TRBV5-8 and J is TRBJ1-4; D perhaps matches TRBD1 (5 bases). Germline V gene data show CDR1 as SGHTS and CDR2 as YDEGEE. CDR3 length: 15 amino acids. V lost 4 bases to trimming and J lost 0 bases, with 10 bases between them. DNA for the CDR3: TGTGCCAGCAGCGGAAGGACATCAACTAATGAAAAACTGTTTTTT. Its translation is CASSGRTSTNEKLFF.

This clonotype was seen a handful of times. V gene TRBV20-1 combines with J gene TRBJ2-2; 8 bases are a match to TRBD1. Germline trimming cut 3 bases from V and 6 bases from J; bases unmatched to any gene: 6. Germline V gene sequence: CDR1 DFQATT, CDR2 SNEGSKA (reference sequence). The CDR3 runs 14 residues. CDR3 nucleotides: TGCAGTGCTAGGGACAGGGCGGCGGCCGGGGAGCTGTTTTTT. Translated: CSARDRAAAGELFF.

This clonotype came up a few times. This chain uses TRBV9 with TRBJ2-1, with D hard to call. This CDR3 region has 18 residues. The V gene's germline CDR1 is SGDLS and CDR2 YYNGEE. V was cut by 0 bases and J by 4 bases, with 20 bases left in between. CDR3 in amino acids: CASSVVPYESVAYNEQFF. Here the CDR3 DNA reads TGTGCCAGCAGCGTAGTCCCATACGAGTCGGTAGCTTACAATGAGCAGTTCTTC.

The table lists this clonotype with a few counts. The V and J genes are TRBV20-1 and TRBJ2-3; perhaps TRBD2 as D (6 bases). V was shortened by 3 bases and J by 8 bases, with 12 bases between the two germline ends. There are 12 residues in the CDR3. CDR1 and CDR2 (germline): DFQATT, SNEGSKA (reference sequence). The CDR3 nucleotides read TGCAGTGCTAGGGGGGGTCAGGTTACGCAGTATTTT. This codes for CSARGGQVTQYF.

V is TRBV11-2 and J is TRBJ1-4, with D unclear. V was cut by 4 bases and J by 7 bases, with 19 bases left in between. This CDR3 contains 16 residues. The germline gives CDR1 SGHAT, CDR2 FQNNGV. The DNA of the CDR3 is TGTGCCAGCAGCTCCGGACGCCTCCCTGGAGGTGAAAAACTGTTTTTT. Its translation is CASSSGRLPGGEKLFF.

This clonotype showed up just a few times. The chain links TRBV19 to TRBJ1-2; D uncertain. V was cut by 3 bases and J by 1 base, with 6 bases left in between. This CDR3 has 13 amino acids. Germline loops: CDR1 LNHDA, CDR2 SQIVND (reference sequence). For the CDR3, the DNA is TGTGCCAGTAGTATGGACGGTAACTATGGCTACACCTTC. Its protein is CASSMDGNYGYTF.

The V gene is TRBV7-2, the J gene TRBJ2-3; D is possibly TRBD1 (6 bases). This CDR3 contains 15 residues. Germline V CDR1 and CDR2: SGHTA, FQGNSA. Trimming removed 3 bases at V and 0 bases at J, with 10 bases between. In nucleotides, the CDR3 is TGTGCCAGCAGCTTTGGACAGACGAGCACAGATACGCAGTATTTT. Amino acid sequence: CASSFGQTSTDTQYF.

This clonotype came up a few times. V and J are TRBV6-1 and TRBJ1-6; 7 bases match TRBD1. The CDR3 length is 15 residues. V dropped 7 bases and J dropped 1; count of bases not matched to a gene: 4. The germline CDR1 and CDR2 sequences are MNHNS and SASEGT. The CDR3 region has the DNA TGTGCCAGCATCAGGGGGAAATCCTATAATTCACCCCTCCACTTT. This codes for CASIRGKSYNSPLHF.

This chain links TRBV6-2 or TRBV6-3 with TRBJ2-2, with 12 bases aligning to TRBD2. With V trimmed by 4 bases and J by 0 bases, 3 bases remained unmatched. Germline V gene lookup returns CDR1 MNHEY and CDR2 SVGEGT. CDR3 length: 17 amino acids. The CDR3 spells CASSFRTSGANTGELFF. As DNA, the CDR3 is TGTGCCAGCAGTTTCAGGACTAGCGGGGCGAACACCGGGGAGCTGTTTTTT.

This clonotype has a handful of counts. V gene TRBV5-4 combines with J gene TRBJ2-1; 7 bases agree with TRBD1. The J segment lost 6 bases and the V segment lost 4 bases, leaving 10 bases of the junction unmatched. This CDR3 has 15 amino acids. Germline values: CDR1 SGHNT, CDR2 YYREEE (reference sequence). The CDR3 loop is CASSKTGVSANEQFF. The CDR3 coding sequence is TGTGCCAGCAGCAAAACAGGGGTTTCCGCCAATGAGCAGTTCTTC.

This clonotype was seen repeatedly, ten times or more. The chain carries TRBV19 and TRBJ2-3, with TRBD2 matching 10 bases. CDR1 and CDR2 from the germline V gene are LNHDA and SQIVND (reference sequence). This CDR3 contains 15 residues. V was clipped by 5 bases and J by 4 bases; unmatched bases: 6. The CDR3, as DNA: TGTGCCAGTAGTCACCTAGCGGGAGACGCAGATACGCAGTATTTT. Translated, it gives CASSHLAGDADTQYF.

The rearrangement links TRBV20-1 to TRBJ2-1; no definite D call. This CDR3 has 14 amino acids. V was trimmed by 3 bases and J by 5 bases, leaving 14 bases between them. Germline CDR1 and CDR2: DFQATT and SNEGSKA (reference sequence). The CDR3 nucleotides are TGCAGTGCTAGTGCACTACCGGTGAACAATGAGCAGTTCTTC. This translates into CSASALPVNNEQFF.

This clonotype was counted ten times or more. CDR3 in DNA: TGTGCCAGCTTGGAGACAGGGGGAGCAGATACGCAGTATTTT. This encodes CASLETGGADTQYF. The chain is built from TRBV12-3 or TRBV12-4 and TRBJ2-3; 9 bases match TRBD1. V shed 8 bases and J 4 bases; nucleotides not matched to a gene: 7. This CDR3 region has 14 residues.

The V gene is TRBV20-1, the J gene TRBJ2-3; 7 bases are a match to TRBD2. CDR3 size: 16 residues. V lost 0 bases, J lost 6 bases, and 12 bases stayed unmatched. Germline V gene lookup returns CDR1 DFQATT and CDR2 SNEGSKA (reference sequence). As DNA, the CDR3 is TGCAGTGCTAGAGATTTGGCGGGAGACGGGGGGGATACGCAGTATTTT. Residues: CSARDLAGDGGDTQYF.

V gene TRBV5-1 combines with J gene TRBJ2-3; 11 nucleotides match TRBD1. CDR1 is SGHRS, CDR2 YFSETQ, per germline. J gave up 8 bases and V 3 bases, and 2 bases lay outside the gene matches. The CDR3 totals 13 residues. In DNA form, the CDR3 reads TGCGCCAGCAGCTCGGACAGGGGGCCTACGCAGTATTTT. This translates into CASSSDRGPTQYF.